This entry lists 24 T cell receptor beta chains sequenced from one sample in a study of OX40 agonist ivuxolimab in advanced cancers. Sequenced by immunoSEQ multiplex PCR; TCRdb stores in-frame clones only, minus some. The sample lists some 64,000 clones, about 83% occurring once. This specimen was CD4+ or CD8+ T cells sorted from blood, taken in a trial of the OX40 agonist ivuxolimab. The receptors shown here come from an adult with an advanced solid tumor such as melanoma, head and neck, liver or kidney cancer.

The rearrangement uses TRBV7-2 and TRBJ2-7; 9 bases are a match to TRBD1. Trimming took 5 bases from V and 2 from J; bases not matched to a gene: 7. There are 15 residues in the CDR3. Germline CDR1 and CDR2: SGHTA and FQGNSA. The CDR3 region is CASSPLGTGPYEQYF. The CDR3 region has the DNA TGTGCCAGCAGCCCTTTGGGGACAGGGCCCTACGAGCAGTACTTC.

The CDR3 region has the DNA TGTGCCAGCAGTTCGATCGGGACACTCACAGATACGCAGTATTTT. This encodes CASSSIGTLTDTQYF. The rearrangement joins TRBV27 to TRBJ2-3; TRBD1 is a possible D gene (6 bases). V was shortened by 4 bases and J by 2 bases, with 13 bases between the two germline ends. The CDR3 is 15 residues long. CDR1 is MNHEY and CDR2 is SMNVEV in the germline V gene (reference sequence).

J is TRBJ2-1 and V is TRBV5-4, with TRBD2 as a possible D gene (5 bases). CDR3 length: 15 amino acids. Trimming left V 4 bases short and J 4 bases short, with 15 bases between. Germline CDR1 reads SGHNT; CDR2 reads YYREEE (reference sequence). The CDR3 region has the DNA TGTGCCAGCAGCCCTAGGAGCGGTTTTTACAATGAGCAGTTCTTC. As protein: CASSPRSGFYNEQFF.

V is TRBV4-2 and J is TRBJ1-3, with D tentatively TRBD1 (5 bases). Germline CDR1 and CDR2: LGHNA and YNFKEQ. Trimming left V 0 bases short and J 16 bases short, with 28 bases between. The CDR3 sequence is 17 residues long. The CDR3: CASSQDRGGVITGTRYF. In DNA, the CDR3 is TGTGCCAGCAGCCAAGATCGGGGGGGTGTGATTACGGGGACCAGGTATTTT.

The chain combines TRBV5-1 with TRBJ2-7, with 8 bases matching TRBD1. The V gene end was trimmed by 5 bases and the J gene end by 5 bases; junction bases not matched to a gene: 9. The CDR3 contains 14 residues. Germline CDR1 and CDR2: SGHRS and YFSETQ. This CDR3 reads CASRPDRGTNEQYF. In DNA form, the CDR3 reads TGCGCCAGCAGGCCCGACAGGGGCACCAACGAGCAGTACTTC.

The CDR3 DNA reads as TGTGCCAGCAGCTTGCAAGGGGCCAACGTCCTGACTTTC. Translating gives CASSLQGANVLTF. This sequence joins TRBV5-6 and TRBJ2-6; unclear D gene. The CDR3 length is 13 residues. The germline gives CDR1 SGHDT, CDR2 YYEEEE. V lost 1 base and J 4 bases, leaving 3 bases between the germline ends.

The V and J genes are TRBV11-2 and TRBJ2-7; the D gene is possibly TRBD1 (5 bases). The CDR3 is 13 amino acids. The V end was cut by 0 bases, the J end by 3 bases, with 6 bases between. Germline CDR1 and CDR2: SGHAT and FQNNGV. CDR3 amino acids: CASSLDRVYEQYF. CDR3 sequence (DNA): TGTGCCAGCAGCTTAGACAGGGTCTACGAGCAGTACTTC.

The chain couples TRBV7-2 to TRBJ1-2; D is perhaps TRBD1 (6 bases). Germline V lookup: CDR1 SGHTA, CDR2 FQGNSA. This CDR3 has 14 amino acids. Trimming took off 0 bases at V and 6 bases at J, with 11 bases between the two ends. CDR3 nucleotide sequence: TGTGCCAGCAGCTTAGCGAACAGGGTGCATGGCTACACCTTC. It specifies CASSLANRVHGYTF.

The gene calls are TRBV11-1 and TRBJ1-2, with a tentative D call TRBD1 (6 bases). V lost 7 bases and J 2 bases, leaving 14 bases between the germline ends. The CDR3 has 14 residues. The germline CDR1 and CDR2 sequences are SGHAT and FQDESV (reference sequence). The CDR3 region has the DNA TGTGCCAGCACCGTACAGAGGGGGAACTATGGCTACACCTTC. As protein: CASTVQRGNYGYTF.

The chain employs TRBV5-6 and TRBJ2-5; the D gene is possibly TRBD2 (6 bases). V lost 4 bases, J lost 11 bases, and 18 bases lay in between. CDR3 size: 13 residues. Germline CDR1 reads SGHDT; CDR2 reads YYEEEE. CDR3 coding DNA: TGTGCCAGCAGCACCTGGGGGGTGGGAGAGCAGTACTTC. It yields the protein CASSTWGVGEQYF.

The CDR3 reads CASTRVEGTQPQHF. CDR3 coding DNA: TGTGCCAGCACAAGAGTGGAGGGCACTCAGCCCCAGCATTTT. The V and J genes are TRBV2 and TRBJ1-5; D is uncertain. The CDR3 runs to 14 residues. Germline V gene lookup returns CDR1 SNHLY and CDR2 FYNNEI. The germline V and J ends were trimmed by 7 bases and 6 bases, with 16 bases remaining between them.

Concerning this clone itself: An end of the junction differs from the germline gene, which may be a read error. The J gene is TRBJ2-6, the V gene TRBV30; possible D gene TRBD1, 6 bases. The CDR3 extends over 14 amino acids. The germline V gene has CDR1 GTSNPN and CDR2 SVGIG (reference sequence). The CDR3 DNA sequence: TGTGCCTGGAATACAGGGTTGGGGGCCAACGTCCTGGCTTTC. This gives the protein CAWNTGLGANVLAF.

This clone was seen only a few times. The chain recombines TRBV10-2 with TRBJ1-2; D remains ambiguous. The CDR3 sequence is 14 residues long. The germline gives CDR1 WSHSY, CDR2 SAAADI. The ends were cut back, 9 bases at V and 2 bases at J, with 16 bases in the middle. The CDR3 region has the DNA TGCGCCAGTAGTTGGTCAGGATCAAACTATGGCTACACCTTC. Translated: CASSWSGSNYGYTF.

V gene TRBV5-1 combines with J gene TRBJ1-4; TRBD1 matches at 8 bases. V trimming: 3 bases; J trimming: 7 bases; junction bases outside the gene matches: 5. The CDR3 sequence is 14 residues long. Per germline, CDR1 SGHRS and CDR2 YFSETQ. Here the CDR3 reads CASSSDRGGEKLFF. The CDR3, as DNA: TGCGCCAGCAGCTCAGACAGGGGTGGTGAAAAACTGTTTTTT.

This sequence joins TRBV7-9 and TRBJ2-1; 8 nucleotides align to TRBD2. CDR3 length: 18 amino acids. The germline V gene has CDR1 SEHNR and CDR2 FQNEAQ (reference sequence). V gave up 5 bases and J gave up 4 bases; unmatched junction bases: 16. The CDR3 nucleotides are TGTGCCAGCAGCCGGCTTTTAGCGGGACCTGTAGGTTACAATGAGCAGTTCTTC. This encodes CASSRLLAGPVGYNEQFF.

The gene calls are TRBV5-1 and TRBJ2-2, with D unclear. Trimming left V 2 bases short and J 3 bases short, with 8 bases between. The CDR3 totals 14 residues. Germline loops: CDR1 SGHRS, CDR2 YFSETQ. The CDR3 spells CASSFGFYTGELFF. The CDR3 DNA reads as TGCGCCAGCAGCTTTGGTTTTTACACCGGGGAGCTGTTTTTT. The whole variable domain, remainder taken from reference TRBV5-1 and TRBJ2-2, is KAGVTQTPRYLIKTRGQQVTLSCSPISGHRSVSWYQQTPGQGLQFLFEYFSETQRNKGNFPGRFSGRQFSNSRSEMNVSTLELGDSALYLCASSFGFYTGELFFGEGSRLTVL.

This sequence joins TRBV10-3 and TRBJ2-5; 10 nucleotides agree with TRBD2. CDR3 length: 16 residues. With V trimmed by 0 bases and J by 4 bases, 5 bases remained unmatched. Germline values: CDR1 ENHRY, CDR2 SYGVKD. CDR3 in DNA: TGTGCCATCAGTGAGTCGGCTAGCGGGGGTAGAGAGACCCAGTACTTC. This codes for CAISESASGGRETQYF.

The chain links TRBV19 to TRBJ1-1, with 7 bases identical to TRBD1. The CDR3 contains 14 residues. The V gene end was trimmed by 5 bases and the J gene end by 4 bases; junction bases not matched to a gene: 7. The germline CDR1 and CDR2 sequences are LNHDA and SQIVND (reference sequence). Written as DNA, the CDR3 is TGTGCCAGTAGTGACAGGACAGGCGGCACTGAAGCTTTCTTT. The encoded protein is CASSDRTGGTEAFF.

The CDR3 is CASSQDEGFGQYF. CDR3 nucleotides: TGCGCCAGCAGCCAAGATGAGGGGTTCGGCCAGTACTTC. The J gene is TRBJ2-7, the V gene TRBV4-1, with D possibly called TRBD1 or TRBD2 (5 bases each). Trimming removed 0 bases at V and 10 bases at J, with 13 bases between. Germline CDR1 reads MGHRA; CDR2 reads YSYEKL. CDR3 length: 13 residues.

V is TRBV4-3 and J is TRBJ1-2, with no clear D. Germline lookup yields CDR1 LGHNA and CDR2 YSLEER. This CDR3 is built from 15 residues. Trimming stripped 0 bases from V and 3 bases from J, with 11 bases between. CDR3 in DNA: TGCGCCAGCAGCCAAGATGCCCGGGTAGACTATGGCTACACCTTC. It encodes CASSQDARVDYGYTF.

This sequence joins TRBV7-2 and TRBJ2-3, with 7 bases lining up with TRBD2. Germline V gene sequence: CDR1 SGHTA, CDR2 FQGNSA. The CDR3 spans 13 residues. Trimming removed 3 bases from V and 7 bases from J; junction bases left unmatched: 4. The chain's CDR3 is CASSFPGGNTQYF. In nucleotides, the CDR3 is TGTGCCAGCAGCTTTCCGGGGGGAAATACGCAGTATTTT.

The chain is built from TRBV29-1 and TRBJ2-2, with D unresolved. Trimming left V 6 bases short and J 0 bases short, with 11 bases between. This CDR3 contains 14 residues. CDR1 and CDR2 from the germline V gene are SQVTM and ANQGSEA. The CDR3 reads CSVRYTANTGELFF. The CDR3 region has the DNA TGCAGCGTCCGATACACCGCGAACACCGGGGAGCTGTTTTTT.

The chain recombines TRBV9 with TRBJ2-2, with D perhaps TRBD1 or TRBD2 (5 bases each). The CDR3 has 17 amino acids. Trimming took off 2 bases at V and 0 bases at J, with 14 bases between the two ends. Germline V CDR1 and CDR2: SGDLS, YYNGEE. This CDR3 reads CASSVLGVIANTGELFF. The CDR3 DNA follows: TGTGCCAGCAGCGTTTTGGGGGTAATCGCGAACACCGGGGAGCTGTTTTTT.

This chain connects TRBV15 to TRBJ2-2; 8 nucleotides align to TRBD1. The CDR3 covers 15 residues. J gave up 6 bases and V 5 bases, and 8 bases lay outside the gene matches. In germline, CDR1 is LNHNV, CDR2 YYDKDF (reference sequence). As DNA, the CDR3 is TGTGCCACCAGCGGACAGGGTTTTAAGGCCGGGGAGCTGTTTTTT. Translated, it gives CATSGQGFKAGELFF.